These 17 T cell receptor beta chains came from one sample sequenced in a study of regulatory T cells in long-lasting Graves disease. Through Arm-PCR of CDR3 regions and iRepertoire HTBI primers, TCR beta libraries were built. One entry per CDR3 protein results from TCRdb running MiXCR on the multiplex PCR reads. The sample carries about 610,000 distinct CDR3 sequences, around 16% recorded once. Time point in this sample: newly diagnosed GD, antithyroid drugs for less than 3 months. RNA from PBMCs was the source of the TCR library. These data were also reused for a study on T cells in Graves' hyperthyroidism and ophthalmopathy.

The specimen comprised peripheral blood mononuclear cells (PBMCs), sampled at new diagnosis, from a patient treated with antithyroid drugs. These TCRs come from a man aged 18 to 29 with Graves disease.

This clonotype was observed at least ten times. The chain combines TRBV27 with TRBJ2-7; no clear D gene. This CDR3 has 16 amino acids. V lost 4 bases, J lost 0 bases, and 16 bases lay in between. CDR1 is MNHEY and CDR2 is SMNVEV in the germline V gene (reference sequence). The CDR3, as DNA: TGTGCCAGCAGTTCTCAGACGCCTCTTAGCTCCTACGAGCAGTACTTC. Protein: CASSSQTPLSSYEQYF.

This clonotype was picked up a small number of times. The junction and the germline gene differ at one end; a read error may be behind it. The gene calls are TRBV7-7 and TRBJ2-2, with D perhaps TRBD1 or TRBD2 (5 bases each). This CDR3 spans 14 amino acids. CDR1 is SSHAT and CDR2 is FNYEAQ in the germline V gene (reference sequence). CDR3 in amino acids: CASSKGRAAGELFF. Written as DNA, the CDR3 is TGTGCTAGCAGTAAGGGACGTGCTGCCGGGGAGCTGTTTTTT.

A remark on this clonotype: This may arise from a read error, as a much more abundant clone is one base away. V and J are TRBV2 and TRBJ2-1; 9 bases align to TRBD2. Germline V gene data show CDR1 as SNHLY and CDR2 as FYNNEI. Losses at the gene ends were 6 bases for V and 10 bases for J; bases not matched to a gene: 16. The CDR3 covers 16 residues. CDR3 loop: CASSVGPSSGDYEQFF. CDR3 bases: TGTGCCAGCAGCGTAGGTCCGTCTAGCGGGGACTACGAGCAGTTCTTC. The variable domain in full, completed from reference TRBV2 and TRBJ2-1, reads EPEVTQTPSHQVTQMGQEVILRCVPISNHLYFYWYRQILGQKVEFLVSFYNNEISEKSEIFDDQFSVERPDGSNFTLKIRSTKLEDSAMYFCASSVGPSSGDYEQFFGPGTRLTVL.

This chain links TRBV9 with TRBJ1-4; possible D gene TRBD1, 5 bases. The CDR3 has 15 amino acids. V lost 0 bases and J 0 bases, leaving 6 bases between the germline ends. Per germline, CDR1 SGDLS and CDR2 YYNGEE. This chain's CDR3 is CASSVGGTTNEKLFF. The CDR3 coding sequence is TGTGCCAGCAGCGTAGGGGGGACAACTAATGAAAAACTGTTTTTT.

The chain employs TRBV20-1 and TRBJ2-1; the match to TRBD2 covers 9 bases. The CDR3 has 13 amino acids. The V and J ends lost 8 bases and 8 bases, in that order; junction bases with no gene match: 10. The V gene's germline CDR1 is DFQATT and CDR2 SNEGSKA (reference sequence). The CDR3 sequence is CSSLGRGGDEQFF. The DNA of the CDR3 is TGCAGTTCCCTGGGGCGGGGGGGTGATGAGCAGTTCTTC.

This clonotype was recorded many times. The rearrangement joins TRBV15 to TRBJ1-1; unclear D gene. Looked up from germline, CDR1 is LNHNV and CDR2 is YYDKDF (reference sequence). The CDR3 is 14 amino acids. V lost 0 bases, J lost 8 bases, and 13 bases lay in between. The CDR3: CATSREIGGIEAFF. In nucleotides, the CDR3 is TGTGCCACCAGCAGAGAGATAGGAGGGATCGAAGCTTTCTTT.

The J gene is TRBJ2-7, the V gene TRBV15; D is possibly TRBD1 or TRBD2 (6 bases each). Germline lookup yields CDR1 LNHNV and CDR2 YYDKDF (reference sequence). The V end was cut by 5 bases, the J end by 7 bases, with 21 bases between. The length of the CDR3 is 15 residues. Written as DNA, the CDR3 is TGTGCCACCAGCGTACGAGGGGGGCTAAGGGGGGAGCAGTACTTC. This encodes CATSVRGGLRGEQYF.

Only a few counts were recorded for this clonotype. A read error may account for a junction end that differs from germline. The gene calls are TRBV3-1 and TRBJ2-5; D is unclear. CDR1 and CDR2 (germline): LGHDT, YNNKEL (reference sequence). This CDR3 region has 12 residues. The CDR3 reads CASSQLQGTQYF. CDR3 bases: TGTGCCAGCAGCCAACTTCAAGGGACCCAGTACTTC.

This clonotype was counted many times. The CDR3 nucleotides read TGTGCCAGTGCCGGGACCTTAGAGACTGAAGCTTTCTTT. Amino acids: CASAGTLETEAFF. The V and J genes are TRBV10-3 and TRBJ1-1, with D tentatively TRBD1 (5 bases). Germline CDR1 reads ENHRY; CDR2 reads SYGVKD. Trimming removed 10 bases at V and 5 bases at J, with 17 bases between. CDR3 length: 13 residues.

This clonotype was seen repeatedly, ten times or more. The CDR3 protein is CASSLNGFSSYNEQFF. DNA for the CDR3: TGTGCCAGCAGCTTGAACGGGTTTAGCTCCTACAATGAGCAGTTCTTC. The chain links TRBV7-9 to TRBJ2-1; no clear D. Trimming shortened V by 3 bases and J by 0 bases, and 12 bases separated the two germline ends. The CDR3 has 16 amino acids. Germline V CDR1 and CDR2: SEHNR, FQNEAQ (reference sequence).

J is TRBJ2-1 and V is TRBV19; 7 positions match TRBD2. V trimming: 4 bases; J trimming: 2 bases; junction bases outside the gene matches: 8. The CDR3 sequence is 16 residues long. The germline gives CDR1 LNHDA, CDR2 SQIVND (reference sequence). The CDR3 DNA follows: TGTGCCAGTAGTACCGGGTTTAGCGGGCCCTACAATGAGCAGTTCTTC. It specifies CASSTGFSGPYNEQFF. Complete variable domain (other parts from reference TRBV19 and TRBJ2-1): DGGITQSPKYLFRKEGQNVTLSCEQNLNHDAMYWYRQDPGQGLRLIYYSQIVNDFQKGDIAEGYSVSREKKESFPLTVTSAQKNPTAFYLCASSTGFSGPYNEQFFGPGTRLTVL.

The V gene is TRBV30, the J gene TRBJ1-3; D gene unclear. With 5 bases removed from V and 4 bases from J, the gap between germline ends came to 9 bases. CDR3 length: 12 residues. Per germline, CDR1 GTSNPN and CDR2 SVGIG (reference sequence). This CDR3 reads CAWSPSGNTIYF. The CDR3 DNA follows: TGTGCCTGGTCACCTAGCGGAAACACCATATATTTT.

This rearrangement joins TRBV27 to TRBJ1-5; weak D call: TRBD1 (5 bases). V was trimmed by 6 bases and J by 4 bases, leaving 19 bases between them. Germline-derived CDR1 and CDR2 are MNHEY and SMNVEV (reference sequence). This CDR3 spans 16 amino acids. CDR3 in DNA: TGTGCCAGCAGCCCCGGGACCGTCAGTGGTAATCAGCCCCAGCATTTT. As protein: CASSPGTVSGNQPQHF.

Many counts were recorded for this clonotype. This sequence joins TRBV27 and TRBJ2-1; 7 bases are a match to TRBD2. V was pared by 2 bases and J by 3 bases, with 13 bases of the junction left unmatched. The germline CDR1 and CDR2 sequences are MNHEY and SMNVEV (reference sequence). This CDR3 region has 18 residues. The CDR3 bases are TGTGCCAGCAGTTTAGGCCCCGGGGCGGGAGTAGTCTACAATGAGCAGTTCTTC. Its protein product is CASSLGPGAGVVYNEQFF.

Many counts were recorded for this clonotype. This sequence joins TRBV20-1 and TRBJ2-3; TRBD2 agrees at 10 bases. Unmatched junction bases numbered 8, after V lost 5 bases and J lost 3 bases. CDR1 and CDR2 (germline): DFQATT, SNEGSKA (reference sequence). The CDR3 consists of 15 residues. The CDR3 reads CSADSSGSSTDTQYF. CDR3 DNA: TGCAGTGCTGATTCTAGCGGGAGCTCGACAGATACGCAGTATTTT.

The V and J genes are TRBV29-1 and TRBJ2-3; D is possibly TRBD1 (7 bases). Germline V lookup: CDR1 SQVTM, CDR2 ANQGSEA. The CDR3 is 15 amino acids. The germline V and J ends were trimmed by 7 bases and 5 bases, with 22 bases remaining between them. The CDR3 region is CSAPGGQGVIDTQYF. CDR3 DNA: TGCAGCGCCCCTGGGGGGCAGGGGGTAATAGATACGCAGTATTTT.

This clonotype was picked up a small number of times. A much larger clonotype is one base distant, so this may be a read error. The chain links TRBV12-3 or TRBV12-4 to TRBJ2-5, with a weak D call TRBD1 (6 bases). Trimming removed 5 bases at V and 7 bases at J, with 20 bases between. The CDR3 length is 15 residues. As DNA, the CDR3 is TGTGCCAGCAGTCGCTGGACAGATGTTCGGGGGACCCAGTACTTC. This gives the protein CASSRWTDVRGTQYF.